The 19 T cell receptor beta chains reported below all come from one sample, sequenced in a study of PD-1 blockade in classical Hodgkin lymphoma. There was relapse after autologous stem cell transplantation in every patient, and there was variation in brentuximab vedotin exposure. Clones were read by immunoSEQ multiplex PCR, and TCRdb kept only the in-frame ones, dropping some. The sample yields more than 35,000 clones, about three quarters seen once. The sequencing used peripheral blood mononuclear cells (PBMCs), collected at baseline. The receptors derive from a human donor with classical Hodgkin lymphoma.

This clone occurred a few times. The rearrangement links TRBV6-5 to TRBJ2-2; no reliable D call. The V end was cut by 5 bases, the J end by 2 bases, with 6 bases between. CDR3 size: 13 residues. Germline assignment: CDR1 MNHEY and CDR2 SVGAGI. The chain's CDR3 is CASSLSNTGELFF. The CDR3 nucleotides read TGTGCCAGCAGTCTAAGCAACACCGGGGAGCTGTTTTTT.

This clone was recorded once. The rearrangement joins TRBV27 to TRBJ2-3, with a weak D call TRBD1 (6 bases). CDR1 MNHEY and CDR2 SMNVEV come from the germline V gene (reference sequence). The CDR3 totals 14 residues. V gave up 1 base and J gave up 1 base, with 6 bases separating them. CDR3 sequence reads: CASSLYRGTDTQYF. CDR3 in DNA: TGTGCCAGCAGTTTATACAGGGGCACAGATACGCAGTATTTT.

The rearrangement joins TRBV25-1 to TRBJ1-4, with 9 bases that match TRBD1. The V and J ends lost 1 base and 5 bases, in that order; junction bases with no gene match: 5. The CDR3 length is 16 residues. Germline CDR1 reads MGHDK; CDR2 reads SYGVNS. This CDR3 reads CASSEFGDRENEKLFF. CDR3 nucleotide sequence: TGTGCCAGCAGTGAATTCGGGGACAGGGAGAATGAAAAACTGTTTTTT.

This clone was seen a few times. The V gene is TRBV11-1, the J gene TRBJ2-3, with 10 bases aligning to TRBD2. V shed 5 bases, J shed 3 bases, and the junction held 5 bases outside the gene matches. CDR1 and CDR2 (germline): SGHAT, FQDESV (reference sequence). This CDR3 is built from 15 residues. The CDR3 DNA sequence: TGTGCCAGCAGCACCGGGACTAGCGAAACAGATACGCAGTATTTT. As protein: CASSTGTSETDTQYF.

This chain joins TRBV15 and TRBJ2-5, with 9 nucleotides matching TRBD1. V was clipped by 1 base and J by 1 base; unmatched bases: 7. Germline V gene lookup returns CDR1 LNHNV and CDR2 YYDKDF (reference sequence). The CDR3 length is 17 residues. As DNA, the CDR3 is TGTGCCACCAGCAGAGGATGGGGACAGGGTCTCCAAGAGACCCAGTACTTC. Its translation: CATSRGWGQGLQETQYF.

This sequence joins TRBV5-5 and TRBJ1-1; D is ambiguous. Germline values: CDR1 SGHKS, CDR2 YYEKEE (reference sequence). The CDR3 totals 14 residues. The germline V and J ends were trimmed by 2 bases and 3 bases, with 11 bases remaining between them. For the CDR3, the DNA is TGTGCCAGCAGCTTTTCACGGTCCGACACTGAAGCTTTCTTT. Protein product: CASSFSRSDTEAFF.

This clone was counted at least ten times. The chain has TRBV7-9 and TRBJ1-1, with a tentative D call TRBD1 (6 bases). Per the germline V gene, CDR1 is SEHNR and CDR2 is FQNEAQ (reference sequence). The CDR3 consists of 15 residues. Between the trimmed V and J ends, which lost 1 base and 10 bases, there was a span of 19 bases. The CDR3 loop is CASSLEGGTRRRAFF. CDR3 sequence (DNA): TGTGCCAGCAGCTTAGAGGGGGGGACCCGAAGGCGAGCTTTCTTT.

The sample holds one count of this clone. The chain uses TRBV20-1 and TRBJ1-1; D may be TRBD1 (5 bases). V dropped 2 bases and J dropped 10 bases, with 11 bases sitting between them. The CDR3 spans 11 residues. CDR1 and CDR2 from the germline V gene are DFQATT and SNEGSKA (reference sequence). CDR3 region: CSARMNGGAFF. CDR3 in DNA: TGCAGTGCTAGAATGAATGGGGGAGCTTTCTTT.

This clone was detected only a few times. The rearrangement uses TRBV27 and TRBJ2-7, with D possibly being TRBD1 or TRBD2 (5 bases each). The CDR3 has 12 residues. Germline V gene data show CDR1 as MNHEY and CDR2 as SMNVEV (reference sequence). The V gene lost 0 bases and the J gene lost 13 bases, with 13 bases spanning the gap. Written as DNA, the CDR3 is TGTGCCAGCAGTTTATCCCGGGACCTCCTATACTTC. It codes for CASSLSRDLLYF.

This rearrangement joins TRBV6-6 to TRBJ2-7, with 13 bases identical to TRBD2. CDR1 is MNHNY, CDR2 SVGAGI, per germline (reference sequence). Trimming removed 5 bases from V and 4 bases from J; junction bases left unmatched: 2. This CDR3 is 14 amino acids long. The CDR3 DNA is TGTGCCAGCAGTCGGACTAGCGGGAGTTACGAGCAGTACTTC. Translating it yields CASSRTSGSYEQYF.

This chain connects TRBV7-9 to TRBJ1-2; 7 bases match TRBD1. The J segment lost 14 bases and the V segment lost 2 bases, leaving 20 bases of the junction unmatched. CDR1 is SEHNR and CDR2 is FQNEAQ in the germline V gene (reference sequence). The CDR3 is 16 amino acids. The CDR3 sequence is CASSLLTPGGERLGTF. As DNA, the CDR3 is TGTGCCAGCAGCTTATTAACCCCAGGGGGGGAAAGGCTAGGAACCTTC. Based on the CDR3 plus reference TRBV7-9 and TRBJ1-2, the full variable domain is DTGVSQNPRHKITKRGQNVTFRCDPISEHNRLYWYRQTLGQGPEFLTYFQNEAQLEKSRLLSDRFSAERPKGSFSTLEIQRTEQGDSAMYLCASSLLTPGGERLGTFGSGTRLTVV.

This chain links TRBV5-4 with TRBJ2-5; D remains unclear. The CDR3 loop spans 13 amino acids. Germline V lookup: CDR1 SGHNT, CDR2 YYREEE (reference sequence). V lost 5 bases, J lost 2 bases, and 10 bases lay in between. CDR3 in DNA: TGTGCCAGCAGGTCGACAACACAAGAGACCCAGTACTTC. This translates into CASRSTTQETQYF.

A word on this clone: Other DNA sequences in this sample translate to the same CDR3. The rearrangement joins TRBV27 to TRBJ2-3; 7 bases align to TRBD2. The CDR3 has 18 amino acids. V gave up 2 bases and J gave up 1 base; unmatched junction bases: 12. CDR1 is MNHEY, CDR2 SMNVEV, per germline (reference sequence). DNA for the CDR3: TGTGCCAGCAGTTTACTAGCGGTGCCCTCGGAAGGCACAGATACGCAGTATTTT. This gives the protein CASSLLAVPSEGTDTQYF.

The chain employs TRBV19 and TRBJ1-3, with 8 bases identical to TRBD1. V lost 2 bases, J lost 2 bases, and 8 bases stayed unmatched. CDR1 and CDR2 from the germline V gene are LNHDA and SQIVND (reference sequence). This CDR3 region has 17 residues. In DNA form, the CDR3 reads TGTGCCAGTAGTATACCCCGAGGGACAGGCCCTGGAAACACCATATATTTT. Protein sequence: CASSIPRGTGPGNTIYF.

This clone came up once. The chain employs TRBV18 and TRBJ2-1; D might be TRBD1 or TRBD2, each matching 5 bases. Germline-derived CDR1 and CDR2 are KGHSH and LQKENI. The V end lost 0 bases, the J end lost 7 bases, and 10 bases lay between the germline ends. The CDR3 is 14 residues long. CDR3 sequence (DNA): TGTGCCAGCTCACCACCGGGACGACCGAATGAGCAGTTCTTC. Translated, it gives CASSPPGRPNEQFF.

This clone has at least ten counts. The CDR3 region is CASSLEVSGANVLTF. In nucleotides, the CDR3 is TGTGCCAGCAGCTTAGAGGTCTCTGGGGCCAACGTCCTGACTTTC. The chain links TRBV7-3 to TRBJ2-6; D gene ambiguous. Deletions cut 2 bases from V and 0 bases from J, with 5 bases between. The germline V gene has CDR1 SGHTA and CDR2 FQGTGA. This CDR3 has 15 amino acids.

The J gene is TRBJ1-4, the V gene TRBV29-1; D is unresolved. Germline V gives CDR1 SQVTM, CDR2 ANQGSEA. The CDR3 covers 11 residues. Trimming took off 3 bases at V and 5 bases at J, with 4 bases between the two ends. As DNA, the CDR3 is TGCAGCGTTGAGGTGAATGAAAAACTGTTTTTT. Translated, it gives CSVEVNEKLFF. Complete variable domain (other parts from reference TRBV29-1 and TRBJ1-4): SAVISQKPSRDICQRGTSLTIQCQVDSQVTMMFWYRQQPGQSLTLIATANQGSEATYESGFVIDKFPISRPNLTFSTLTVSNMSPEDSSIYLCSVEVNEKLFFGSGTQLSVL.

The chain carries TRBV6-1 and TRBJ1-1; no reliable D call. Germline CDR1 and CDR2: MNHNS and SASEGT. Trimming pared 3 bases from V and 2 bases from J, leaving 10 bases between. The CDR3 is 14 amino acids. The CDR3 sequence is CASSELSGNTEAFF. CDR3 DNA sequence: TGTGCCAGCAGTGAGCTCTCAGGAAACACTGAAGCTTTCTTT.

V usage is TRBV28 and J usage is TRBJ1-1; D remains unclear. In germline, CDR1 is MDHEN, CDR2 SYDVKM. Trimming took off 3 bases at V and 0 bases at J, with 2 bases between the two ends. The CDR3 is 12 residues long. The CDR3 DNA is TGTGCCAGCAGTTTGGTGAACACTGAAGCTTTCTTT. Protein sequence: CASSLVNTEAFF.